The following is a T cell receptor beta chain sequence with its context. This specimen belongs to a study of PD-L1 blockade in urothelial cancer. The CDR3 length is 15 residues. Trimming removed 6 bases from V and 7 bases from J; junction bases left unmatched: 12. Germline loops: CDR1 SGHAT, CDR2 FQNNGV. Profiled with immunoSEQ multiplex PCR; TCRdb holds only in-frame clones, not every one. The data contain about 50,000 clones, 87% of them seen just once; the ten biggest clones take up about 7.6%. The sample in question was PBMCs, obtained around atezolizumab (anti-PD-L1) treatment. The chain combines TRBV11-2 with TRBJ2-1; the match to TRBD2 covers 7 bases. The TCR was taken from a man in his sixties with urothelial cancer. The CDR3 protein is CASRVWGGVRNEQFF. CDR3 DNA: TGTGCCAGCAGGGTTTGGGGGGGGGTAAGAAATGAGCAGTTCTTC.